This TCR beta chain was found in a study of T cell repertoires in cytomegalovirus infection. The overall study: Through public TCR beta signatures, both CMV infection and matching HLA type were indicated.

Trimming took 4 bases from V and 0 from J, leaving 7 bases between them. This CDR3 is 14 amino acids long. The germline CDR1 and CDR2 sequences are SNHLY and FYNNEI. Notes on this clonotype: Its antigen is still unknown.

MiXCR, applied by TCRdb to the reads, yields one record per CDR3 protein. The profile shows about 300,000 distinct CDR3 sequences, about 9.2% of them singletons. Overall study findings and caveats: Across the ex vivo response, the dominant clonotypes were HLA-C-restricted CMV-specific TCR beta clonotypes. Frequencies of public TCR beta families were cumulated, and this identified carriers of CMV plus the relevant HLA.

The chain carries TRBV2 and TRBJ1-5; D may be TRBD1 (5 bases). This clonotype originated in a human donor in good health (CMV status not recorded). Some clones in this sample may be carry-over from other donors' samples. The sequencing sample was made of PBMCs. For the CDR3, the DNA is TGTGCCAGCAGTGGGGGACTTAGCAATCAGCCCCAGCATTTT. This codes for CASSGGLSNQPQHF.